What follows are 15 T cell receptor beta chains derived from one specimen sequenced in a study of regulatory T cells in long-lasting Graves disease. Arm-PCR of CDR3 regions and iRepertoire HTBI primers were used to build TCR beta libraries. TCRdb analysed the multiplex PCR reads with MiXCR anew, one entry per CDR3 protein. This repertoire shows 250,000 to 300,000 distinct CDR3 sequences, 15% to 20% found once; its top ten account for about 14%. The time point here: newly diagnosed GD, antithyroid drugs for less than 3 months. From PBMCs, RNA was extracted and then used to make the TCR library. These data were also filed under a second study, of T cells in Graves' hyperthyroidism and ophthalmopathy.

The sequenced sample was peripheral blood mononuclear cells (PBMCs), obtained at new diagnosis, from a patient treated with antithyroid drugs. Receptors originate from a woman in her twenties or thirties with Graves disease.

Ten or more counts support this clonotype. CDR3 DNA sequence: TGTGCCAGCAGTGTTGTTCTAGTTGTCGGGACAGGGAATCAAGAGACCCAGTACTTC. Translated, it gives CASSVVLVVGTGNQETQYF. The chain joins TRBV6-2 or TRBV6-3 to TRBJ2-5; 9 bases match TRBD1. J gave up 2 bases and V 5 bases, and 18 bases lay outside the gene matches. The V gene's germline CDR1 is MNHEY and CDR2 SVGEGT. This CDR3 contains 19 residues.

A remark on this clonotype: This may be a read error: a much more frequent sequence differs by one nucleotide. This chain links TRBV6-1 with TRBJ2-2; D possibly matches TRBD1 or TRBD2 (5 bases each). Germline V lookup: CDR1 MNHNS, CDR2 SASEGT. The CDR3 extends over 15 amino acids. The CDR3 region has the DNA TGTGCCAGCAGGAGGTGGCAGGGAAATTCCGGGGAGCCGTTTTTT. Translation gives CASRRWQGNSGEPFF.

The chain is built from TRBV18 and TRBJ1-4, with 7 bases aligning to TRBD1. V gave up 3 bases and J gave up 7 bases; unmatched junction bases: 14. From germline, CDR1 is KGHSH and CDR2 LQKENI. The CDR3 is 17 residues long. This chain's CDR3 is CASSPYLNRGKPEKLFF. The CDR3 DNA reads TGTGCCAGCTCACCGTATCTAAACAGGGGTAAACCTGAAAAACTGTTTTTT.

This clonotype was seen only a few times. This chain uses TRBV4-2 with TRBJ2-3; TRBD2 aligns across 9 bases. There are 17 residues in the CDR3. Germline V CDR1 and CDR2: LGHNA, YNFKEQ. V was clipped by 0 bases and J by 5 bases; unmatched bases: 9. This chain's CDR3 is CASSQEGAGGPGDTQYF. The CDR3 bases are TGTGCCAGCAGCCAAGAGGGTGCGGGGGGGCCCGGAGATACGCAGTATTTT.

This clonotype came up many times. The chain is built from TRBV20-1 and TRBJ1-1; TRBD1 agrees at 7 bases. With V trimmed by 4 bases and J by 1 base, 3 bases remained unmatched. CDR1 and CDR2 (germline): DFQATT, SNEGSKA (reference sequence). The CDR3 length is 13 residues. CDR3 loop: CSAKGQSNTEAFF. CDR3 DNA: TGCAGTGCTAAGGGACAGTCGAACACTGAAGCTTTCTTT.

This clonotype appeared a few times. CDR3: CASSPGTGYTF. Written as DNA, the CDR3 is TGTGCCAGCAGTCCCGGGACTGGCTACACCTTC. The rearrangement uses TRBV12-3 or TRBV12-4 and TRBJ1-2, with a weak D call TRBD1 (5 bases). V was cut by 5 bases and J by 7 bases, with 8 bases left in between. The CDR3 consists of 11 residues.

This clonotype was recorded many times. The chain couples TRBV7-2 to TRBJ1-6; D is unresolved. Germline V gene lookup returns CDR1 SGHTA and CDR2 FQGNSA. V was cut by 3 bases and J by 8 bases, with 2 bases left in between. There are 11 residues in the CDR3. The CDR3 is CASSLYSPLHF. The CDR3 DNA follows: TGTGCCAGCAGCTTGTATTCACCCCTCCACTTT. Full variable domain (outside the CDR3, taken from reference TRBV7-2 and TRBJ1-6): GAGVSQSPSNKVTEKGKDVELRCDPISGHTALYWYRQSLGQGLEFLIYFQGNSAPDKSGLPSDRFSAERTGGSVSTLTIQRTQQEDSAVYLCASSLYSPLHFGNGTRLTVT.

The sample holds one count of this clonotype. V usage is TRBV6-9 and J usage is TRBJ2-5; D unclear. The CDR3 loop spans 13 amino acids. Between the trimmed V and J ends, which lost 4 bases and 2 bases, there was a span of 8 bases. Germline assignment: CDR1 MNHGY and CDR2 SVAAGI. The CDR3 protein is CASSSILQETQYF. The CDR3 DNA follows: TGTGCCAGCAGTTCGATACTACAAGAGACCCAGTACTTC.

This clonotype was counted many times. The rearrangement joins TRBV6-1 to TRBJ1-5; D is possibly TRBD1 (5 bases). Germline V gives CDR1 MNHNS, CDR2 SASEGT. The CDR3 totals 14 residues. V lost 3 bases and J 2 bases, leaving 8 bases between the germline ends. The CDR3 DNA reads TGTGCCAGCAGTGATGTCAGGGGCAATCAGCCCCAGCATTTT. It yields the protein CASSDVRGNQPQHF.

This clonotype was recorded many times. This chain joins TRBV24-1 and TRBJ2-1; weak D call: TRBD2 (5 bases). The V gene lost 5 bases and the J gene lost 0 bases, with 13 bases spanning the gap. The CDR3 covers 16 residues. CDR1 and CDR2 from the germline V gene are KGHDR and SFDVKD. CDR3 loop: CATSGGSGSSYNEQFF. CDR3 DNA sequence: TGTGCCACCAGTGGAGGGAGCGGAAGCTCCTACAATGAGCAGTTCTTC.

This clonotype has just a few counts. The gene calls are TRBV3-1 and TRBJ2-2; D gene unclear. The V end was cut by 3 bases, the J end by 3 bases, with 20 bases between. The CDR3 length is 18 residues. The germline V gene encodes CDR1 LGHDT and CDR2 YNNKEL (reference sequence). This CDR3 is CASSQLSLFSVYTGELFF. Written as DNA, the CDR3 is TGTGCCAGCAGCCAGCTCTCATTGTTTTCGGTTTACACCGGGGAGCTGTTTTTT.

This clonotype came up many times. V usage is TRBV12-3 or TRBV12-4 and J usage is TRBJ1-1; no clear D. V gave up 2 bases and J gave up 0 bases, with 10 bases separating them. The CDR3 sequence is 15 residues long. CDR3 residues: CASSLREELNTEAFF. The CDR3 region has the DNA TGTGCCAGCAGTTTAAGGGAAGAACTGAACACTGAAGCTTTCTTT.

This clonotype was picked up many times. The chain's CDR3 is CASSLGLAGGPDTQYF. The CDR3 DNA is TGTGCCAGCAGCTTAGGTCTAGCGGGGGGGCCAGATACGCAGTATTTT. The chain links TRBV7-9 to TRBJ2-3; TRBD2 matches 12 bases. Germline V gene sequence: CDR1 SEHNR, CDR2 FQNEAQ (reference sequence). The CDR3 has 16 residues. The V gene end was trimmed by 1 base and the J gene end by 4 bases; junction bases not matched to a gene: 3.

This clonotype was counted at least ten times. The V call is TRBV7-2, the J call TRBJ2-7, with D perhaps given as TRBD1 or TRBD2 (6 bases each). CDR1 is SGHTA and CDR2 is FQGNSA in the germline V gene. The CDR3 runs 16 residues. The V and J ends lost 5 bases and 4 bases respectively, with 21 bases between them. The CDR3 coding sequence is TGTGCCAGCAGCCGGGCGGGTTGGGGGGCCCGATACGAGCAGTACTTC. Translating gives CASSRAGWGARYEQYF. The whole variable domain, remainder taken from reference TRBV7-2 and TRBJ2-7, is GAGVSQSPSNKVTEKGKDVELRCDPISGHTALYWYRQSLGQGLEFLIYFQGNSAPDKSGLPSDRFSAERTGGSVSTLTIQRTQQEDSAVYLCASSRAGWGARYEQYFGPGTRLTVT.

The rearrangement links TRBV3-1 to TRBJ2-6; possible D gene TRBD1, 7 bases. The V gene lost 3 bases and the J gene lost 2 bases, with 17 bases spanning the gap. CDR3 length: 18 residues. The germline V gene encodes CDR1 LGHDT and CDR2 YNNKEL (reference sequence). CDR3 amino acids: CASSQSAQGGAGANVLTF. CDR3 nucleotides: TGTGCCAGCAGCCAGAGTGCCCAGGGGGGAGCTGGGGCCAACGTCCTGACTTTC.